One and the same sample provided the 32 T cell receptor beta chains below, sequenced in a study of CD8+ T cells in alopecia areata. Extraction of RNA preceded its reverse transcription into cDNA, which served as the sequencing template. Libraries were prepared by immunoSEQ multiplex PCR; TCRdb keeps only in-frame clonotypes and omits some of them. The table records more than 75,000 clones, less than 50% of them present only once. Material for sequencing was CD4+ T cells sorted from blood. These receptor sequences come from a human donor with alopecia areata.

The V and J genes are TRBV7-2 and TRBJ1-1, with a weak D call TRBD1 (5 bases). Germline CDR1 is SGHTA and CDR2 is FQGNSA. The CDR3 runs 14 residues. V shed 4 bases and J shed 4 bases, with 13 bases lying between them. This CDR3 is CASSSYRQSTEAFF. The CDR3 DNA reads as TGTGCCAGCAGCTCCTATCGACAGTCCACTGAAGCTTTCTTT.

DNA for the CDR3: TGCAGCGCCAAATCGGGTAGGGGGGGCCCAGAGACCCAGTACTTC. This sequence encodes CSAKSGRGGPETQYF. The V call is TRBV29-1, the J call TRBJ2-5; maybe TRBD2 (7 bases). The CDR3 loop spans 15 amino acids. Germline loops: CDR1 SQVTM, CDR2 ANQGSEA. Trimming shortened V by 7 bases and J by 4 bases, and 22 bases separated the two germline ends.

CDR3 sequence reads: CSARDYPEAFF. Here the CDR3 DNA reads TGCAGTGCTAGAGATTACCCTGAAGCTTTCTTT. The chain is built from TRBV20-1 and TRBJ1-1; D gene ambiguous. CDR3 length: 11 residues. Trimming pared 0 bases from V and 6 bases from J, leaving 5 bases between. CDR1 is DFQATT, CDR2 SNEGSKA, per germline (reference sequence).

The rearrangement uses TRBV30 and TRBJ2-7; D is ambiguous. With 5 bases removed from V and 4 bases from J, the gap between germline ends came to 9 bases. The germline gives CDR1 GTSNPN, CDR2 SVGIG (reference sequence). The CDR3 runs to 11 residues. The CDR3 loop is CAWQSTYEQYF. The CDR3 DNA reads TGTGCCTGGCAATCAACGTACGAGCAGTACTTC.

The chain uses TRBV30 and TRBJ1-5; D is possibly TRBD1 (5 bases). The CDR3 runs 13 residues. Trimming shortened V by 1 base and J by 6 bases, and 10 bases separated the two germline ends. Germline lookup yields CDR1 GTSNPN and CDR2 SVGIG (reference sequence). CDR3 amino acids: CAWSEQGGQPQHF. As DNA, the CDR3 is TGTGCCTGGAGTGAGCAGGGAGGTCAGCCCCAGCATTTT.

In DNA, the CDR3 is TGTGCCAGCAGTTTATCCATCGACGGTCAGCCCCAGCATTTT. As protein: CASSLSIDGQPQHF. The chain recombines TRBV28 with TRBJ1-5; D gene uncertain. Trimming removed 1 base from V and 6 bases from J, with 10 bases in between. Germline CDR1 MDHEN, CDR2 SYDVKM. The CDR3 consists of 14 residues.

V usage is TRBV5-1 and J usage is TRBJ2-7; D might be TRBD1 (6 bases). Germline V lookup: CDR1 SGHRS, CDR2 YFSETQ. This CDR3 comprises 15 residues. V was cut by 4 bases and J by 3 bases, with 17 bases left in between. CDR3 nucleotides: TGCGCCAGCAGCCTGGCCGGGACATTACTCTACGAGCAGTACTTC. Its translation: CASSLAGTLLYEQYF.

The sample holds a few counts of this clone. The chain has TRBV29-1 and TRBJ1-5, with D perhaps TRBD1 (5 bases). This CDR3 is 14 amino acids long. Trimming stripped 1 base from V and 6 bases from J, with 13 bases between. Germline assignment: CDR1 SQVTM and CDR2 ANQGSEA. The CDR3 reads CSVEASGLGQPQHF. The CDR3 DNA reads TGCAGCGTTGAAGCTTCGGGGCTAGGTCAGCCCCAGCATTTT.

This rearrangement joins TRBV5-4 to TRBJ2-2; D is unresolved. V lost 4 bases and J 7 bases, leaving 11 bases between the germline ends. Germline loops: CDR1 SGHNT, CDR2 YYREEE (reference sequence). The CDR3 has 13 amino acids. As DNA, the CDR3 is TGTGCCAGCAGCAATGACCGACACGGGGAGCTGTTTTTT. Translated, it gives CASSNDRHGELFF.

The V gene is TRBV5-1, the J gene TRBJ2-1, with D maybe TRBD2 (5 bases). Germline CDR1 SGHRS, CDR2 YFSETQ. V was cut by 0 bases and J by 4 bases, with 8 bases left in between. The CDR3 has 14 residues. The CDR3 DNA follows: TGCGCCAGCAGCTTGGCAGAGGGTTACAATGAGCAGTTCTTC. Amino acid sequence: CASSLAEGYNEQFF. Based on the CDR3 plus reference TRBV5-1 and TRBJ2-1, the full variable domain is KAGVTQTPRYLIKTRGQQVTLSCSPISGHRSVSWYQQTPGQGLQFLFEYFSETQRNKGNFPGRFSGRQFSNSRSEMNVSTLELGDSALYLCASSLAEGYNEQFFGPGTRLTVL.

The chain employs TRBV30 and TRBJ2-5; 10 bases fit TRBD2. The germline CDR1 and CDR2 sequences are GTSNPN and SVGIG (reference sequence). The CDR3 covers 17 residues. V lost 0 bases, J lost 1 base, and 8 bases stayed unmatched. CDR3 loop: CAWSVGALAGIQETQYF. Written as DNA, the CDR3 is TGTGCCTGGAGTGTGGGAGCACTAGCGGGAATCCAAGAGACCCAGTACTTC.

This clone was picked up a small number of times. This chain uses TRBV10-3 with TRBJ2-1; D uncertain. This CDR3 comprises 10 residues. The V gene lost 8 bases and the J gene lost 5 bases, with 4 bases spanning the gap. The germline V gene encodes CDR1 ENHRY and CDR2 SYGVKD. The CDR3 sequence: CAIGDNEQFF. The CDR3 region has the DNA TGTGCCATCGGAGACAATGAGCAGTTCTTC.

The count of this clone is one. The gene calls are TRBV29-1 and TRBJ2-1, with D maybe TRBD1 (6 bases). Germline CDR1 SQVTM, CDR2 ANQGSEA. The V end was cut by 6 bases, the J end by 7 bases, with 13 bases between. The CDR3 sequence is 12 residues long. CDR3 coding DNA: TGCAGCGTGTCAGGGGTAGGTAATGAGCAGTTCTTC. This sequence encodes CSVSGVGNEQFF.

This clone occurred once. The V and J genes are TRBV27 and TRBJ2-7, with TRBD1 matching 7 bases. V dropped 5 bases and J dropped 2; count of bases not matched to a gene: 9. CDR3 length equals 15 residues. Germline V gene data show CDR1 as MNHEY and CDR2 as SMNVEV (reference sequence). The CDR3 region has the DNA TGTGCCAGCAGTCCCCCACAGGGGAAAGCCTACGAGCAGTACTTC. This sequence encodes CASSPPQGKAYEQYF.

The V gene is TRBV14, the J gene TRBJ1-1; D gene uncertain. Looked up from germline, CDR1 is SGHDN and CDR2 is FVKESK. V was shortened by 1 base and J by 10 bases, with 7 bases between the two germline ends. The CDR3 sequence is 11 residues long. The CDR3 bases are TGTGCCAGCAGCCAAGGAGGGCCAGCTTTCTTT. Translation: CASSQGGPAFF.

The chain uses TRBV11-2 and TRBJ1-1; D might be TRBD1 (5 bases). Trimming cost V 2 bases and J 7 bases, with 17 bases left between them. The CDR3 runs to 15 residues. Germline CDR1 reads SGHAT; CDR2 reads FQNNGV. The CDR3 coding sequence is TGTGCCAGCAGCTTACTCCGCTTCATGACAGATGAAGCTTTCTTT. Translation gives CASSLLRFMTDEAFF.

This clone was found a few times. V gene TRBV5-1 combines with J gene TRBJ2-1; TRBD1 is a possible D gene (5 bases). CDR3 size: 13 residues. V was trimmed by 1 base and J by 5 bases, leaving 7 bases between them. Germline-derived CDR1 and CDR2 are SGHRS and YFSETQ. The CDR3 is CASSLTGHNEQFF. The DNA of the CDR3 is TGCGCCAGCAGCTTGACAGGACACAATGAGCAGTTCTTC. Full variable domain (remainder filled in from reference TRBV5-1 and TRBJ2-1): KAGVTQTPRYLIKTRGQQVTLSCSPISGHRSVSWYQQTPGQGLQFLFEYFSETQRNKGNFPGRFSGRQFSNSRSEMNVSTLELGDSALYLCASSLTGHNEQFFGPGTRLTVL.

The chain uses TRBV6-5 and TRBJ2-7; no definite D call. This CDR3 has 14 residues. Trimming removed 1 base at V and 0 bases at J, with 7 bases between. Germline V gives CDR1 MNHEY, CDR2 SVGAGI. In DNA, the CDR3 is TGTGCCAGCAGTTACTTTGCGGCCTCCTACGAGCAGTACTTC. Translated: CASSYFAASYEQYF.

The count of this clone is one. The V gene is TRBV7-8, the J gene TRBJ1-2; no clear D. This CDR3 is built from 16 residues. Germline values: CDR1 SGHVS, CDR2 FQNEAQ. V was trimmed by 1 base and J by 4 bases, leaving 16 bases between them. For the CDR3, the DNA is TGTGCCAGCAGCTTAGGCCTCAATGCGGGTACCTATGGCTACACCTTC. Protein product: CASSLGLNAGTYGYTF. Complete variable domain (other parts from reference TRBV7-8 and TRBJ1-2): GAGVSQSPRYKVAKRGQDVALRCDPISGHVSLFWYQQALGQGPEFLTYFQNEAQLDKSGLPSDRFFAERPEGSVSTLKIQRTQQEDSAVYLCASSLGLNAGTYGYTFGSGTRLTVV.

V gene TRBV5-1 combines with J gene TRBJ2-5; a possible D gene is TRBD2 (5 bases). This CDR3 has 13 amino acids. Per the germline V gene, CDR1 is SGHRS and CDR2 is YFSETQ. V shed 6 bases and J shed 2 bases, with 11 bases lying between them. CDR3 amino acids: CASTAAIQETQYF. CDR3 nucleotide sequence: TGCGCCAGCACAGCGGCTATACAAGAGACCCAGTACTTC. Full variable domain (outside the CDR3, taken from reference TRBV5-1 and TRBJ2-5): KAGVTQTPRYLIKTRGQQVTLSCSPISGHRSVSWYQQTPGQGLQFLFEYFSETQRNKGNFPGRFSGRQFSNSRSEMNVSTLELGDSALYLCASTAAIQETQYFGPGTRLLVL.

The chain recombines TRBV30 with TRBJ1-6; D is perhaps TRBD1 (5 bases). The V end was cut by 1 base, the J end by 6 bases, with 13 bases between. The CDR3 has 15 amino acids. CDR1 and CDR2 from the germline V gene are GTSNPN and SVGIG (reference sequence). The CDR3 region has the DNA TGTGCCTGGAGTGAGGGACCGGACATTAATTCACCCCTCCACTTT. It is translated as CAWSEGPDINSPLHF.

The chain couples TRBV30 to TRBJ1-2; D is possibly TRBD1 (6 bases). The ends were cut back, 0 bases at V and 4 bases at J, with 12 bases in the middle. Germline V CDR1 and CDR2: GTSNPN, SVGIG (reference sequence). CDR3 size: 14 residues. Here the CDR3 DNA reads TGTGCCTGGAGTGTACTATGGGGGCTCTATGGCTACACCTTC. Amino acids: CAWSVLWGLYGYTF.

The chain uses TRBV4-2 and TRBJ2-7; TRBD2 aligns across 7 bases. Germline-derived CDR1 and CDR2 are LGHNA and YNFKEQ. This CDR3 has 17 amino acids. The V segment lost 4 bases and the J segment 4 bases; nucleotides outside the gene matches: 16. This CDR3 reads CASSRKEAGTGGYEQYF. The CDR3 bases are TGTGCCAGCAGCCGTAAAGAGGCGGGGACGGGGGGTTACGAGCAGTACTTC.

V is TRBV30 and J is TRBJ2-5; 8 nucleotides align to TRBD1. CDR1 and CDR2 (germline): GTSNPN, SVGIG (reference sequence). This CDR3 contains 14 residues. Trimming removed 5 bases from V and 5 bases from J; junction bases left unmatched: 10. CDR3 DNA sequence: TGTGCCTGGGCTGACAGGGGTTTCTACGAGACCCAGTACTTC. Its protein is CAWADRGFYETQYF.

A single count supports this clone. The chain carries TRBV30 and TRBJ1-2, with D tentatively TRBD1 (6 bases). The CDR3 consists of 13 residues. V was shortened by 5 bases and J by 3 bases, with 13 bases between the two germline ends. Per germline, CDR1 GTSNPN and CDR2 SVGIG (reference sequence). DNA of the CDR3: TGTGCCTGGGGCAGGGGACGGGACTATGGCTACACCTTC. Translating gives CAWGRGRDYGYTF.

This clone was recorded once. V is TRBV6-6 and J is TRBJ2-5; D gene uncertain. V was clipped by 3 bases and J by 3 bases, with 5 bases between them. The CDR3 consists of 12 residues. The germline gives CDR1 MNHNY, CDR2 SVGAGI (reference sequence). The CDR3: CASSYTEETQYF. CDR3 DNA: TGTGCCAGCAGTTATACGGAAGAGACCCAGTACTTC.

The chain combines TRBV25-1 with TRBJ2-7; D is uncertain. Germline CDR1 reads MGHDK; CDR2 reads SYGVNS. Trimming took off 4 bases at V and 3 bases at J, with 16 bases between the two ends. This CDR3 contains 15 residues. CDR3 sequence (DNA): TGTGCCAGCAGTGTATCGAGGTACTGGGACTACGAGCAGTACTTC. Encoded protein: CASSVSRYWDYEQYF.

The rearrangement uses TRBV30 and TRBJ2-7; D unclear. The CDR3 extends over 15 amino acids. CDR1 and CDR2 from the germline V gene are GTSNPN and SVGIG (reference sequence). Trimming took 0 bases from V and 1 from J, leaving 13 bases between them. CDR3 loop: CAWSVGRTHSYEQYF. CDR3 bases: TGTGCCTGGAGTGTGGGCAGGACCCATTCCTACGAGCAGTACTTC.

This sequence joins TRBV11-2 and TRBJ2-1, with D tentatively TRBD2 (6 bases). V was shortened by 1 base and J by 0 bases, with 13 bases between the two germline ends. This CDR3 is built from 17 residues. Germline V CDR1 and CDR2: SGHAT, FQNNGV. The CDR3 bases are TGTGCCAGCAGCTTAGTTTCGGGGGTCCTCTCCTACAATGAGCAGTTCTTC. This codes for CASSLVSGVLSYNEQFF.

This clone has a handful of counts. V and J are TRBV2 and TRBJ1-6, with D possibly being TRBD1 (5 bases). This CDR3 is 14 amino acids long. Germline V lookup: CDR1 SNHLY, CDR2 FYNNEI. V lost 10 bases to trimming and J lost 7 bases, with 17 bases between them. The CDR3 region is CAIPRGRTNSPLHF. CDR3 nucleotides: TGTGCCATCCCACGCGGCAGGACAAATTCACCCCTCCACTTT.

The V gene is TRBV5-4, the J gene TRBJ2-3, with 7 bases fitting TRBD2. Germline loops: CDR1 SGHNT, CDR2 YYREEE (reference sequence). Trimming at V came to 9 bases and at J to 0 bases, leaving 13 bases not matched to a gene. The CDR3 sequence is 16 residues long. In nucleotides, the CDR3 is TGTGCCATTCCAGCGGGAACAATCTCTAGCACAGATACGCAGTATTTT. Residues: CAIPAGTISSTDTQYF.

The rearrangement uses TRBV5-6 and TRBJ2-3, with 8 bases aligning to TRBD2. The V gene end was trimmed by 3 bases and the J gene end by 2 bases; junction bases not matched to a gene: 8. The CDR3 is 16 amino acids. CDR1 and CDR2 from the germline V gene are SGHDT and YYEEEE. The CDR3 region has the DNA TGTGCCAGCAGCTCACGAGCGGGGGTGAACACAGATACGCAGTATTTT. It specifies CASSSRAGVNTDTQYF. Looking up the rest from reference TRBV5-6 and TRBJ2-3 gives the full variable domain: DAGVTQSPTHLIKTRGQQVTLRCSPKSGHDTVSWYQQALGQGPQFIFQYYEEEERQRGNFPDRFSGHQFPNYSSELNVNALLLGDSALYLCASSSRAGVNTDTQYFGPGTRLTVL.